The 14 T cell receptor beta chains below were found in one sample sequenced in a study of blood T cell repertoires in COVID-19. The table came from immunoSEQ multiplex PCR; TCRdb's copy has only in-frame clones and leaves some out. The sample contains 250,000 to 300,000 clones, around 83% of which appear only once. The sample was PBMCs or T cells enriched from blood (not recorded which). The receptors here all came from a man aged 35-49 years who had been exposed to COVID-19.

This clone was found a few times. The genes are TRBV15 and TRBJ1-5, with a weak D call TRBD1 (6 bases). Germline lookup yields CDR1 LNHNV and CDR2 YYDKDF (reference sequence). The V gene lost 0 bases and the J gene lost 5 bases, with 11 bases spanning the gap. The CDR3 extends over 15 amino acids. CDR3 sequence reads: CATSRDKGDDQPQHF. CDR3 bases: TGTGCCACCAGCAGAGATAAGGGGGACGATCAGCCCCAGCATTTT.

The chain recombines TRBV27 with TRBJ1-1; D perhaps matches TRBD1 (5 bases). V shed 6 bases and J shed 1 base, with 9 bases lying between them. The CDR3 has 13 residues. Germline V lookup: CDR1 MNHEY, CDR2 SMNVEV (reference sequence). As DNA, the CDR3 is TGTGCCAGCAGATACGACAGGAACACTGAAGCTTTCTTT. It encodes CASRYDRNTEAFF.

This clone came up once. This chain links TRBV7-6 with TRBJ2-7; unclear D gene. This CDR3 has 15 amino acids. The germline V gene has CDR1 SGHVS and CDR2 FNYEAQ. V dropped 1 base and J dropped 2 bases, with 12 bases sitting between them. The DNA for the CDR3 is TGTGCCAGCAGCTTAGTGGTCGGAGATGCCTACGAGCAGTACTTC. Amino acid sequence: CASSLVVGDAYEQYF.

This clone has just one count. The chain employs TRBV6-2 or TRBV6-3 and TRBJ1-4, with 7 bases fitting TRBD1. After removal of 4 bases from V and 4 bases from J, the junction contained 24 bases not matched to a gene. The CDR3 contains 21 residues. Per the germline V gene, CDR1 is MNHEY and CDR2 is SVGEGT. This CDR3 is CASSSYRPGQWASLSNEKLFF. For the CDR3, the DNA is TGTGCCAGCAGTTCCTATCGACCGGGACAGTGGGCGTCGTTGAGTAATGAAAAACTGTTTTTT.

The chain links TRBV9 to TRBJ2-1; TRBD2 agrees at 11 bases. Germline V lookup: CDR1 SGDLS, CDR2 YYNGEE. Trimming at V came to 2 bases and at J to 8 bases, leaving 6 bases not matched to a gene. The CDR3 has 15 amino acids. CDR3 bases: TGTGCCAGCAGCGTGGCTAGCGGGAGGACGTATGAGCAGTTCTTC. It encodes CASSVASGRTYEQFF.

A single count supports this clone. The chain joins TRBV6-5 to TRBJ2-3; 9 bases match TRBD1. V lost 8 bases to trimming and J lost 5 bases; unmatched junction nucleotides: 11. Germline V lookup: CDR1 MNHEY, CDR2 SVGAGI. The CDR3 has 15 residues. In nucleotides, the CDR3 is TGTGCCAGCCGAGTTGGGGACAGGGCGGGAGATACGCAGTATTTT. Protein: CASRVGDRAGDTQYF.

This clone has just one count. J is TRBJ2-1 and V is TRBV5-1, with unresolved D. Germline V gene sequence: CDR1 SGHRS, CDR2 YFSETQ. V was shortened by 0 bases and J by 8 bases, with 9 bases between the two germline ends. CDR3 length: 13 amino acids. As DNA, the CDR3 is TGCGCCAGCAGCTTGGAGATCCGGGATGAGCAGTTCTTC. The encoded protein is CASSLEIRDEQFF.

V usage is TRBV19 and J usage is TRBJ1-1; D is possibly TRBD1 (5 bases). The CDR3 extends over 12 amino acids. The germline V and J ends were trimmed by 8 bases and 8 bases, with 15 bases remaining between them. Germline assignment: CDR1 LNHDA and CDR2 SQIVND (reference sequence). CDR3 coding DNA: TGTGCCAGTTCCCAGACAGTCAGAGAAGCTTTCTTT. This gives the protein CASSQTVREAFF.

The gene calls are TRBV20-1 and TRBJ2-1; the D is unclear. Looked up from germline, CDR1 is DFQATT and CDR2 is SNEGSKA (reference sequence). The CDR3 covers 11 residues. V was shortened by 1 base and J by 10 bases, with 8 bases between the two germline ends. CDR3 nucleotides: TGCAGTGCTAGAGGGTGGCAGGAGCAGTTCTTC. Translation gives CSARGWQEQFF.

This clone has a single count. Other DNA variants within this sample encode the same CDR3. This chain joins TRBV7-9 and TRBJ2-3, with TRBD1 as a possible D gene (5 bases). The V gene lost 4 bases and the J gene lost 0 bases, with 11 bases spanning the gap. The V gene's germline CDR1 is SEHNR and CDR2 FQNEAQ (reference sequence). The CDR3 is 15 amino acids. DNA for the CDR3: TGTGCCAGCAGCTCCTCAGGGATCAGCACAGATACGCAGTATTTT. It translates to CASSSSGISTDTQYF.

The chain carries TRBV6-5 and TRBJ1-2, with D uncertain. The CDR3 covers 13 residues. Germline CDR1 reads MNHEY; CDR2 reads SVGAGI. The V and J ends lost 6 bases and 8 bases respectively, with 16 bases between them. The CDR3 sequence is CASSLMLRKGYTF. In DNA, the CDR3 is TGTGCCAGCAGCCTAATGCTGCGGAAGGGCTACACCTTC.

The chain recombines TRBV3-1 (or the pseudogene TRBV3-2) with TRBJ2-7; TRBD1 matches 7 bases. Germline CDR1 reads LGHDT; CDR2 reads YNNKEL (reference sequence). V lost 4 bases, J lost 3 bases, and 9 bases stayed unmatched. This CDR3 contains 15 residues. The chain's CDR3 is CASSLQNAGGYEQYF. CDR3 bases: TGTGCCAGCAGCCTCCAGAACGCAGGGGGCTACGAGCAGTACTTC.

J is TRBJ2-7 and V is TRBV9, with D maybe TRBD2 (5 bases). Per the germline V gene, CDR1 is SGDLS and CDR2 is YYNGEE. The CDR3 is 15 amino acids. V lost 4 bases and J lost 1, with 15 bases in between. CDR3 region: CASSSRDEPSYEQYF. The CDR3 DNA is TGTGCCAGCAGCTCCCGGGATGAGCCGTCCTACGAGCAGTACTTC.

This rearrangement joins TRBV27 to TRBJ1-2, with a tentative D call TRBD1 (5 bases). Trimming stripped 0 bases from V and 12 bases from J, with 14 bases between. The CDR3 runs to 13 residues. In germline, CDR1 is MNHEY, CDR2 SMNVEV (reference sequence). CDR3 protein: CASSLSGVGENTF. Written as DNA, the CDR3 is TGTGCCAGCAGTTTATCTGGGGTAGGGGAAAACACCTTC.